The entry below gives a single T cell receptor beta chain sequence along with its context. This clone has more than one count but fewer than ten. Its specific antigen is unknown. No quality values exist for individual bases; no much larger clone is one base distant. This sample was included in a study of immune cell composition in non-small cell lung cancer (dated by TCRdb to 2016 to 2017). In the study overall: Histologic subtype, mostly lung adenocarcinoma or squamous cell carcinoma, was determined with H&E together with p63, CK5, Napsin A and TTF-1 immunohistochemistry. TCR-beta sequencing (Adaptive Biotechnologies) was performed on approximately 35 paired NSCLC tumour and non-adjacent lung specimens plus 26 tumour-only specimens. In supplementary cohort #1, which comprised around ten lung adenocarcinoma cases, paired tumour/lung TCR-beta sequencing was performed and TIL populations were generated so that tumour reactivity could be assessed. Several tumour specimens that had TCR-beta data belonged to rare histological subtypes and were left out of the subtype comparisons. What the authors observed across the whole study: Tumour-associated clones >0.5% occurred in nearly half of NSCLC cases: around a third of adenocarcinomas versus around 80% of squamous carcinomas. Smoking pack-years did not significantly correlate with tumour TCR-beta clonality. Compared with lung adenocarcinoma tumours, lung squamous cell carcinoma showed significantly higher Top 10 clone scores and productive clonality. In approximately 10 adenocarcinoma cases, maximal tumour-associated clone frequency correlated strongly with TIL tumour reactivity, whereas overall clonality did not. The reactivity cohort included only 9 to 10 cases, and whether tumour-reactive clones share sequences with the dominant in vivo tumour-associated clones was not shown.

From the cysteine up to the phenylalanine, the CDR3 has a length of 14 residues. Left in the record is the CDR3 DNA by itself, 42 bases read in frame from the first base. After removal of 2 bases from V and 3 bases from J, the junction retains 4 bases not matched to a gene. CDR1 SGHAT and CDR2 FQNNGV were looked up in the germline V gene. TCR-beta CDR3 regions were amplified from genomic DNA by a two-step multiplex PCR, with the second step adding Illumina-compatible adaptors. As a commercial immunoSEQ service, TCR-beta immunosequencing was carried out on an Illumina platform. In the paper's pipeline: Repertoires were described by productive clonality and by Top 10 Clones, which is the percentage of T-cell templates coming from the ten most frequent sequences. Values of productive clonality ranged from 0 to 1, with a monoclonal population indicated by a value of 1. Using log10 scatter plots, tumour-associated clones were identified as sequences that made up at least 0.1% of tumour T-cell templates yet were absent from the matched non-adjacent lung. Analyses were done in GraphPad Prism7 and R, with Student's t-tests for two-group comparisons, ANOVA for stages, and linear regression for relationships. TCRdb retrieved this table from immuneACCESS and kept in-frame rearrangements only. Not all clones are present; in checked studies, unresolved V genes account for under half, and no reason is known for the remainder. That table gives V, J and clone size, and the DNA gave D and trimming. Across this sample there are 4,800 or so clones, with roughly four fifths seen only once. The ten largest clones capture 8% to 11% of the sample.

From frozen aliquots of unsorted single-cell suspensions, genomic DNA was isolated using the QIAamp DNA kit. Surgically resected non-small cell lung cancer tissue was used for the tumour samples. Tissues were received within 2 hours of resection and were immediately processed into single-cell suspensions. Tissue was mechanically dissociated and enzymatically digested with DNase I, collagenase I and hyaluronidase for roughly 32 minutes at 37 °C, then filtered and RBC-lysed. The receptor's source is a human donor with non-small cell lung cancer. Sample: lung tumor tissue. The chain was built from TRBV11-2 and TRBJ2-7; 7 bases in the junction line up with TRBD1. The DNA sequence is as follows: TGTGCCAGCAGCTTAAAGACAGGGAGCTACGAGCAGTACTTC. The encoded protein is CASSLKTGSYEQYF. The variable domain in full, with residues beyond the CDR3 obtained from the reference TRBV11-2 and TRBJ2-7 genes, is EAGVAQSPRYKIIEKRQSVAFWCNPISGHATLYWYQQILGQGPKLLIQFQNNGVVDDSQLPKDRFSAERLKGVDSTLKIQPAKLEDSAVYLCASSLKTGSYEQYFGPGTRLTVT.